This T cell receptor (beta chain) was identified during a study of blood T cell repertoires in COVID-19. This clone turned up a few times. The CDR3 totals 13 residues. The V gene's germline CDR1 is KGHSH and CDR2 LQKENI. With 8 bases removed from V and 0 bases from J, the gap between germline ends came to 8 bases. As processed by the authors: Amplification with reference gene primers provided the estimates of nucleated cell counts. TCRdb's copy holds only in-frame clones and misses some; the assay was immunoSEQ multiplex PCR. V, J and clone size were drawn from that table, and D and trimming were deduced from the DNA. The sample lists roughly 30,000 clones, roughly 80% occurring once.

The sequencing input was peripheral blood. V usage is TRBV18 and J usage is TRBJ1-3; D remains ambiguous. This clonotype was sampled from a woman aged 60 to 75 with acute or convalescent COVID-19. This CDR3 is CASATDSGNTIYF. The CDR3 DNA sequence: TGTGCCAGCGCTACTGACTCTGGAAACACCATATATTTT.